This T cell receptor (beta chain) was captured in a study of technical replicates of blood from a few donors. Measured with immunoSEQ multiplex PCR; TCRdb has only the in-frame clones, and not every one. The data contain about 54,000 clones, around 94% of them seen just once; the ten biggest clones take up approximately 0.22%. The CDR3 contains 15 residues. V lost 2 bases and J lost 7, with 17 bases in between. Germline V lookup: CDR1 LNHNV, CDR2 YYDKDF (reference sequence). The chain carries TRBV15 and TRBJ1-1; D not certain. Material: T cells isolated from PBMCs. This TCR derives from a human donor in good health. The chain's CDR3 is CATSRSLLQSGEAFF. CDR3 in DNA: TGTGCCACCAGCAGATCTCTACTCCAGAGCGGTGAAGCTTTCTTT.